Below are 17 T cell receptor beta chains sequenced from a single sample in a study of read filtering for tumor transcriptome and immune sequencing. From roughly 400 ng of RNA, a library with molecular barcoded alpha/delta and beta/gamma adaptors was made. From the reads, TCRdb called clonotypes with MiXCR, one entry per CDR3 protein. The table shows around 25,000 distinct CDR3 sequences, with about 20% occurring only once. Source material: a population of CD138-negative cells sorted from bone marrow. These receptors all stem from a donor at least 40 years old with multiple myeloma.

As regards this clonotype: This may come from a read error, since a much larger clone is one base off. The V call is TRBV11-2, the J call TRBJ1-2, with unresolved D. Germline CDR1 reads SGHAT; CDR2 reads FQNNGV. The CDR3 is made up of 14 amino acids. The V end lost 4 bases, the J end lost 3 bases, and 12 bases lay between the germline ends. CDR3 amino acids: CASSSSQPDYGYTF. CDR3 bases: TGTGCCAGCAGCTCGTCTCAACCGGACTATGGCTACACCTTC.

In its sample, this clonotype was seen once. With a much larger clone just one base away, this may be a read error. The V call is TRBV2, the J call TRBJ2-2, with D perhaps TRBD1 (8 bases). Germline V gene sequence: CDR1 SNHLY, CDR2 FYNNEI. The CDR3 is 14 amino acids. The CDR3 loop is CASSGTGRAGELSF. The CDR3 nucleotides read TGTGCCAGCAGTGGGACAGGGAGGGCCGGGGAGCTGTCTTTT.

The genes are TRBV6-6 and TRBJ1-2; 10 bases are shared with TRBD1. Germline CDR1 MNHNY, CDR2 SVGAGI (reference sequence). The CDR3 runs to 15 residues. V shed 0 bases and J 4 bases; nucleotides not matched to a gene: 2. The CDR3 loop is CASSYSTGGAYGYTF. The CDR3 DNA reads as TGTGCCAGCAGTTACTCGACAGGGGGCGCCTATGGCTACACCTTC.

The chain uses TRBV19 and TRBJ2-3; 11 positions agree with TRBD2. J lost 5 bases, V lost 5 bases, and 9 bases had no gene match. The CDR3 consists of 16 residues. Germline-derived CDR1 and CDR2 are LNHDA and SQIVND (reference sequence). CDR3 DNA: TGTGCCAGTAGTCTACTAGCGGGGGTTCCACGAGATACGCAGTATTTT. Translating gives CASSLLAGVPRDTQYF. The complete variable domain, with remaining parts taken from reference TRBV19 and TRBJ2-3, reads DGGITQSPKYLFRKEGQNVTLSCEQNLNHDAMYWYRQDPGQGLRLIYYSQIVNDFQKGDIAEGYSVSREKKESFPLTVTSAQKNPTAFYLCASSLLAGVPRDTQYFGPGTRLTVL.

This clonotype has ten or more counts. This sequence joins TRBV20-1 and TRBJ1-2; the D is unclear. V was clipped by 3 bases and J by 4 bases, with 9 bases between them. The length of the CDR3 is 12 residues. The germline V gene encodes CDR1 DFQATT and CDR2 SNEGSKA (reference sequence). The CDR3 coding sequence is TGCAGTGCTAGTTCGGTGTCCTATGGCTACACCTTC. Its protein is CSASSVSYGYTF.

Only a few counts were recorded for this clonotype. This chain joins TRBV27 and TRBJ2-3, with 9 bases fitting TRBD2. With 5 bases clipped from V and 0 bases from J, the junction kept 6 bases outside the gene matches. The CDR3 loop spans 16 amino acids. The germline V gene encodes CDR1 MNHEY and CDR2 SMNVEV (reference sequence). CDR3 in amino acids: CASSPLAGTSTDTQYF. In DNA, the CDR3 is TGTGCCAGCAGTCCCCTAGCGGGAACTAGCACAGATACGCAGTATTTT.

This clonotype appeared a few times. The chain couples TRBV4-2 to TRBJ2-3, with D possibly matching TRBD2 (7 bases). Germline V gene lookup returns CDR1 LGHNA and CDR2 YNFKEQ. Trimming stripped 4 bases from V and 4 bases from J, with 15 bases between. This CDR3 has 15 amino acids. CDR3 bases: TGTGCCAGCAGCCGGGAGGGGGGGGCGGCAGATACGCAGTATTTT. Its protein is CASSREGGAADTQYF.

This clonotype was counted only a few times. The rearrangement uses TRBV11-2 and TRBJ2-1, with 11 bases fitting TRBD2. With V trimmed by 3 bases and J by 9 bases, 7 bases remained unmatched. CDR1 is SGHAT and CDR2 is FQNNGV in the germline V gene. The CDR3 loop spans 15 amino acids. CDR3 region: CASSFSGGAAGEQFF. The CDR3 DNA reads TGTGCCAGCAGCTTTAGCGGGGGGGCCGCGGGTGAGCAGTTCTTC.

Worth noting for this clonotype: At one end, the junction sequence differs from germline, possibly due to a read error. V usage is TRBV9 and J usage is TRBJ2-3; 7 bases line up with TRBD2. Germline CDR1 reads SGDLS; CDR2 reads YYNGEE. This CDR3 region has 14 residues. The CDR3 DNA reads TGTGCCGGCAGCCTCGGGGGGTACCCAGATACGCAGTATTTT. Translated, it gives CAGSLGGYPDTQYF.

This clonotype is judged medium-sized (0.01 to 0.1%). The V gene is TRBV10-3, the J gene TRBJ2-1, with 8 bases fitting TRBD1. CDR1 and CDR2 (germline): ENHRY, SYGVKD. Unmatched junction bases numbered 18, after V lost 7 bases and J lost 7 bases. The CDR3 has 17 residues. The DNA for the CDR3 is TGTGCCATCAATGGAGGACAGGGTTCCTCAGTGACAAATGAGCAGTTCTTC. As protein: CAINGGQGSSVTNEQFF.

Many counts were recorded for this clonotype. CDR3 DNA sequence: TGCAGTGCTAGTCCAGGCGGGGAGCTGTTTTTT. This translates into CSASPGGELFF. The J gene is TRBJ2-2, the V gene TRBV20-1; D gene uncertain. Trimming took 3 bases from V and 7 from J, leaving 6 bases between them. The V gene's germline CDR1 is DFQATT and CDR2 SNEGSKA (reference sequence). This CDR3 is 11 amino acids long.

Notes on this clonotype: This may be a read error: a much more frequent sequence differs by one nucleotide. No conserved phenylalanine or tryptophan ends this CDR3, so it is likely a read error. Written as DNA, the CDR3 is TGCGCCAGCAGCTTGAGAGGGACTAGCGGTAGCACAGATACGCAGTATCTT. Its protein product is CASSLRGTSGSTDTQYL. V usage is TRBV5-1 and J usage is TRBJ2-3; TRBD2 matches at 11 bases. The CDR3 is made up of 17 amino acids. The ends lost 1 base at V and 0 bases at J; junction bases unmatched: 4. Germline V CDR1 and CDR2: SGHRS, YFSETQ.

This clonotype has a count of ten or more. This chain's CDR3 is CASSEATGTSSVDEQFF. CDR3 sequence (DNA): TGTGCCAGCAGTGAAGCCACCGGGACTAGCTCTGTCGATGAGCAGTTCTTC. This rearrangement joins TRBV2 to TRBJ2-1; 9 nucleotides line up with TRBD2. V trimming: 0 bases; J trimming: 8 bases; junction bases outside the gene matches: 11. Germline V gene data show CDR1 as SNHLY and CDR2 as FYNNEI. The CDR3 is 17 residues long.

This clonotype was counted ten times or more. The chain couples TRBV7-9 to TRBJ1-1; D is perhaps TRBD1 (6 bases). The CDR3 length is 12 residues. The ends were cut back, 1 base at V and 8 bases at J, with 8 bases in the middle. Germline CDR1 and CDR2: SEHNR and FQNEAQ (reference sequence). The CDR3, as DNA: TGTGCCAGCAGCTTAGAGAGGGGGGAAGCTTTCTTT. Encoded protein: CASSLERGEAFF.

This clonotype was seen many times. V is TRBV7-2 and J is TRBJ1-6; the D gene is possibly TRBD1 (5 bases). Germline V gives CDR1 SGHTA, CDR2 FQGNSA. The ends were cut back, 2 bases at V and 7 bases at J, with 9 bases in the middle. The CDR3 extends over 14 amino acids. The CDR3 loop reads CASSLRRDNSPLHF. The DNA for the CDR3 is TGTGCCAGCAGCTTACGCAGGGACAATTCACCCCTCCACTTT.

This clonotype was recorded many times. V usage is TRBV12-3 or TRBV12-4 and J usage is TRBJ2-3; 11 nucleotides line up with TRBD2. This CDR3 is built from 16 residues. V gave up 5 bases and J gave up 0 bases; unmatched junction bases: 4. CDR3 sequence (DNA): TGTGCCAGCAGTCCCATAGCGGGGGGGAGCACAGATACGCAGTATTTT. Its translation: CASSPIAGGSTDTQYF.

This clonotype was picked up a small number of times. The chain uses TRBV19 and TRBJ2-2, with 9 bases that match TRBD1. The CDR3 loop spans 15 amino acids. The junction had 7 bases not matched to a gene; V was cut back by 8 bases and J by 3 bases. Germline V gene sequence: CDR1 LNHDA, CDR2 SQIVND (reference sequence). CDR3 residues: CASSSGQGYTGELFF. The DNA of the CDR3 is TGTGCCAGTTCTTCCGGACAGGGGTACACCGGGGAGCTGTTTTTT. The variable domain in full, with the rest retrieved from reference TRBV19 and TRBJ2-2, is DGGITQSPKYLFRKEGQNVTLSCEQNLNHDAMYWYRQDPGQGLRLIYYSQIVNDFQKGDIAEGYSVSREKKESFPLTVTSAQKNPTAFYLCASSSGQGYTGELFFGEGSRLTVL.